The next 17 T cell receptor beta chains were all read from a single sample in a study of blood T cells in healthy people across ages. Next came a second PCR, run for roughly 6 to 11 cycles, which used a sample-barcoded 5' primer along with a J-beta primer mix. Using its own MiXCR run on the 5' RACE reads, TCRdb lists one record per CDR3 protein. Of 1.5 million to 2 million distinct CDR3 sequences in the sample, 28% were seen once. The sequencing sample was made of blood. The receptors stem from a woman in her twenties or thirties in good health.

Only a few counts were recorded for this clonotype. The CDR3 loop is CASSQELAGSQETQYF. DNA for the CDR3: TGTGCCAGCAGCCAAGAGTTAGCGGGGAGCCAAGAGACCCAGTACTTC. This chain uses TRBV4-2 with TRBJ2-5; 8 bases align to TRBD2. This CDR3 is built from 16 residues. Germline values: CDR1 LGHNA, CDR2 YNFKEQ. After removal of 0 bases from V and 1 base from J, the junction contained 4 bases not matched to a gene.

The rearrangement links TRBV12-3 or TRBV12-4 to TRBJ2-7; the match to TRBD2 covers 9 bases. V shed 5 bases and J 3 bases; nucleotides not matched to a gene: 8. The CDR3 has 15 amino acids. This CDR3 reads CASSARREGLYEQYF. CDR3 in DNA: TGTGCCAGCAGTGCTAGGCGGGAGGGCCTCTACGAGCAGTACTTC.

In DNA form, the CDR3 reads TGTGCCAGCAGTCCCGGGACAGGGACTCCCTCGGCTTTCTTT. Translated, it gives CASSPGTGTPSAFF. The V and J genes are TRBV12-3 or TRBV12-4 and TRBJ1-1; TRBD1 matches at 9 bases. CDR3 length: 14 residues. With V trimmed by 5 bases and J by 11 bases, 12 bases remained unmatched.

Here the CDR3 reads CSAPRQVENEQYF. The DNA of the CDR3 is TGCAGTGCTCCTCGACAGGTGGAAAACGAGCAGTACTTC. The genes are TRBV20-1 and TRBJ2-7; D might be TRBD1 (6 bases). The CDR3 loop spans 13 amino acids. The germline V gene has CDR1 DFQATT and CDR2 SNEGSKA (reference sequence). Trimming removed 5 bases from V and 5 bases from J, with 16 bases in between.

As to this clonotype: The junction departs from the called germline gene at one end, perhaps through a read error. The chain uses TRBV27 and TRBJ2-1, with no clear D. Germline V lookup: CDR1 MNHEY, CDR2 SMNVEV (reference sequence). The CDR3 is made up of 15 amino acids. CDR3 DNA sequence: TGTGCCAGCAGTTTCGACACGGCTTCCTACAATGAGCAGGTCTTC. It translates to CASSFDTASYNEQVF.

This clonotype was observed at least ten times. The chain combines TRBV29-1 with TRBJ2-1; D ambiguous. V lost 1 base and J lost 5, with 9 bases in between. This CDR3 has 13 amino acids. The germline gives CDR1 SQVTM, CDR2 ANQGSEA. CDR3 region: CSVEGYRDNEQFF. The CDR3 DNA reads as TGCAGCGTTGAAGGGTATCGGGACAATGAGCAGTTCTTC.

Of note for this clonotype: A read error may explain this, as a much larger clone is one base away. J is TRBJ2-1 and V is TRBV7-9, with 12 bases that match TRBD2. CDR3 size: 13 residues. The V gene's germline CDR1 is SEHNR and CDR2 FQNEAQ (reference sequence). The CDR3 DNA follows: TGTGCCAGCAGCGGACTAGCGGGAAATGGGCAGTTCTTC. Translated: CASSGLAGNGQFF.

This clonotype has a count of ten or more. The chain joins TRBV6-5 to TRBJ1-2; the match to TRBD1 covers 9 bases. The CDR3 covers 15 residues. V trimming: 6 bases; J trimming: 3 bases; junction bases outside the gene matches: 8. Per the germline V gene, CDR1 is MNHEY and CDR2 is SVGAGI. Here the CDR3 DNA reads TGTGCCAGCAGAAACAGGGGGCGATCAGACTATGGCTACACCTTC. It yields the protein CASRNRGRSDYGYTF.

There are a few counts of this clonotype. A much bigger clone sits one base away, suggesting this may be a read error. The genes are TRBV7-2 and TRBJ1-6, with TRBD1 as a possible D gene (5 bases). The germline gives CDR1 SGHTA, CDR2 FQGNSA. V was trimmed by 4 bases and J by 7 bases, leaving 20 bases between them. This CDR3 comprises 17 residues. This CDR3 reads CASSSPEGLVKNSPLHF. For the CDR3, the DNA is TGTGCCAGCAGCTCCCCCGAGGGGCTAGTGAAAAATTCACCCCTCCACTTT. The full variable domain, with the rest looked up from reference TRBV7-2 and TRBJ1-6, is GAGVSQSPSNKVTEKGKDVELRCDPISGHTALYWYRQSLGQGLEFLIYFQGNSAPDKSGLPSDRFSAERTGGSVSTLTIQRTQQEDSAVYLCASSSPEGLVKNSPLHFGNGTRLTVT.

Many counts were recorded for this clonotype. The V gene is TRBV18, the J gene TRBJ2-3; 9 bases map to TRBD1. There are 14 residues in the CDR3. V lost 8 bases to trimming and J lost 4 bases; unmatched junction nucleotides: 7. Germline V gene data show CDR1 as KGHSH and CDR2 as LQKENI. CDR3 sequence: CASSPRQGADTQYF. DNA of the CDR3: TGTGCCAGCAGCCCGCGACAGGGGGCAGATACGCAGTATTTT.

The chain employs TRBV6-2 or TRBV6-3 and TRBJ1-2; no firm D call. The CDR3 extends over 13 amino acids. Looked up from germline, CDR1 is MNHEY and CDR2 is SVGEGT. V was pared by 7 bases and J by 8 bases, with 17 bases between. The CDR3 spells CASIRYFGEGYTF. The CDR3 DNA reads TGTGCCAGCATTAGGTATTTCGGAGAAGGCTACACCTTC.

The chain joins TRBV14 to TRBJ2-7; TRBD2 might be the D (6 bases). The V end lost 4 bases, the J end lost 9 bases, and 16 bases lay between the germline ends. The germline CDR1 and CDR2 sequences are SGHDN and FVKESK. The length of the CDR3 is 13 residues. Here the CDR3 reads CASSPSGVGWQYF. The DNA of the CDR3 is TGTGCCAGCAGCCCTTCGGGAGTTGGGTGGCAGTACTTC.

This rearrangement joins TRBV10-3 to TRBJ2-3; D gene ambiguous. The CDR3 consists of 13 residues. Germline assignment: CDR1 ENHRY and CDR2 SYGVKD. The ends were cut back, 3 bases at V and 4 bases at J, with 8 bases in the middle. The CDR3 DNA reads TGTGCCATCAGTGATTATCCCGCAGATACGCAGTATTTT. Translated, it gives CAISDYPADTQYF.

The CDR3 DNA sequence: TGTGCCAGCCAGCGGGGCGGTGGAGATACGCAGTATTTT. As protein: CASQRGGGDTQYF. The chain employs TRBV3-1 and TRBJ2-3; 7 bases are shared with TRBD2. Trimming removed 8 bases from V and 5 bases from J; junction bases left unmatched: 7. This CDR3 has 13 amino acids. Germline V CDR1 and CDR2: LGHDT, YNNKEL (reference sequence).

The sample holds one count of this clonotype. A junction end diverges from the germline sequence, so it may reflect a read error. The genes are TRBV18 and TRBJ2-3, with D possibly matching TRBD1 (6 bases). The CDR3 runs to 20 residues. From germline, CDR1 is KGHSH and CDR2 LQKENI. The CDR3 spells CASSPRMGHTEPYSTDTEYF. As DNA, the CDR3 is TGTGCCAGCTCACCACGGATGGGACATACGGAACCCTATAGCACAGATACGGAGTATTTT.

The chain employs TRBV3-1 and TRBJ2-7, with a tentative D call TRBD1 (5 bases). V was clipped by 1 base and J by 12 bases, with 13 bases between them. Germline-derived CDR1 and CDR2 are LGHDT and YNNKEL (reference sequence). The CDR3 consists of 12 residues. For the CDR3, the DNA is TGTGCCAGCAGCCAAGGGTCCACAGGATCGTACTTC. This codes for CASSQGSTGSYF.

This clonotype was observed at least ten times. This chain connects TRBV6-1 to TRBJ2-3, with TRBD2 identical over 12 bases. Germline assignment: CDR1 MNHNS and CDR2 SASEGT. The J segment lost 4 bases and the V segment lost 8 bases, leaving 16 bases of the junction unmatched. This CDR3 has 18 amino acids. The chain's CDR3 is CASSGQGLAGLVPDTQYF. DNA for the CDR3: TGTGCCAGCTCAGGACAGGGACTAGCGGGTCTCGTTCCAGATACGCAGTATTTT.